Detailed here is one TCR beta chain. These data come from a study of blood T cell repertoires in COVID-19. Looking at the study overall: Collection of acute and convalescent COVID-19 samples took place in the United States, Italy and Spain. From T cells, B-cell-depleted T cells, or PBMCs came the material, which was cDNA or gDNA.

As processed by the authors: Amplification of reference gene primers provided the estimated nucleated cell counts. The assay was immunoSEQ multiplex PCR, and TCRdb's table has in-frame clones only and misses some. V, J and clone size were drawn from that table, and D and trimming were deduced from the DNA. The table includes approximately 68,000 clones, around 80% detected once. In germline, CDR1 is SQVTM, CDR2 ANQGSEA. The CDR3 has 13 amino acids. Between the trimmed V and J ends, which lost 3 bases and 7 bases, there was a span of 15 bases. V and J are TRBV29-1 and TRBJ1-2; weak D call: TRBD1 (5 bases). The sample was peripheral blood. The clonotype comes from a human donor in a cohort sampled during active COVID-19. Here the CDR3 DNA reads TGCAGCGTTGACCCGCAGGGAAGGGGTGGCTACACCTTC. Translated, it gives CSVDPQGRGGYTF. Full variable domain (missing parts from reference TRBV29-1 and TRBJ1-2): SAVISQKPSRDICQRGTSLTIQCQVDSQVTMMFWYRQQPGQSLTLIATANQGSEATYESGFVIDKFPISRPNLTFSTLTVSNMSPEDSSIYLCSVDPQGRGGYTFGSGTRLTVV.